A selection of T cell receptor beta chains follows, all from one sample in a study of response to subunit inactivated influenza vaccine. TCRdb redid the calling of the RT-PCR reads with MiXCR, one entry per CDR3 protein. The sample shows fewer than 600,000 distinct CDR3 sequences, 7.2% of them seen only once. Sequences were derived from PBMCs from blood, sampled less than 25 months after vaccination. The receptors come from a man in his fifties or sixties who received an inactivated influenza vaccine. The CDR3 runs from the conserved cysteine through the conserved F or W. The D gene is left open where the match is weak. Rows may omit the clone size; those that give it use once, few, many or a size class.

j_call	d_call	clone_size	v_call	cdr3_nt	cdr3_aa
TRBJ2-2	TRBD1	NA	TRBV4-1	TGCGCCAGCAGCCAAGATGGACAGGGGTCCGGGGAGCTGTTTTTT	CASSQDGQGSGELFF
TRBJ1-6	TRBD1	NA	TRBV7-2	TGTGCCAGCAGCCAGCAGGGGGACTATAATTCACCCCTCCACTTT	CASSQQGDYNSPLHF
TRBJ2-3	NA	many	TRBV5-1	TGCGCCAGCAGCTTGGTTCGGGGACCTAGCACAGATACGCAGTATTTT	CASSLVRGPSTDTQYF
TRBJ2-7	TRBD1	NA	TRBV10-2	TGCGCCAGCAGAGGACAGGGGGTAGGCGAGCAGTACTTC	CASRGQGVGEQYF
TRBJ1-6	NA	NA	TRBV4-2	TGTGCCAGCAGCCAAGAGTTGGGGACACCCCTCCACTTT	CASSQELGTPLHF
TRBJ1-3	NA	NA	TRBV3-1	TGTGCCAGCAGCCAAGTCGAGGGGAGCGGGTTTGGAAACACCATATATTTT	CASSQVEGSGFGNTIYF
TRBJ2-3	NA	few	TRBV7-9	TGTGCCAGCAGAAAGGACAGCCCAGATACGCAGTATTTT	CASRKDSPDTQYF
TRBJ2-5	NA	many	TRBV15	TGTGCCACCAGCCAGAACAGCCAAGAGACCCAGTACTTC	CATSQNSQETQYF
TRBJ2-1	TRBD2	many	TRBV5-4	TGTGCCAGCAGCTTCGGACTAGCGGGATCCTACAATGAGCAGTTCTTC	CASSFGLAGSYNEQFF
TRBJ2-7	NA	NA	TRBV23-1	TGCGCCAGCAGTCAATCTTTCCTCCCCCGTTACGAGCAGTACTTC	CASSQSFLPRYEQYF
TRBJ2-7	NA	NA	TRBV6-2/TRBV6-3	TGTGCCAGCAGCAAAGGAGGACAGCTCTCCTACGAGCAGTACTTC	CASSKGGQLSYEQYF
TRBJ1-5	NA	many	TRBV6-5	TGTGCCAGCAGTTACGACGACAGGACGCAGCCCCAGCATTTT	CASSYDDRTQPQHF
TRBJ1-5	TRBD1	NA	TRBV28	TGTGCCAGCAGTTCCCAAAGGGGGACAGGGGGCTTTCAGCCCCAGCATTTT	CASSSQRGTGGFQPQHF
TRBJ2-3	TRBD1	NA	TRBV25-1	TGTGCCAGCAGTGAATATCTGGGGACAGGGACAGATACGCAGTATTTT	CASSEYLGTGTDTQYF
TRBJ2-5	NA	NA	TRBV5-1	TGCGCCAGCAGCTTGAATGACAGAGGAGAGACCCAGTACTTC	CASSLNDRGETQYF
TRBJ1-2	NA	many	TRBV28	TGTGCCAGCAGGGGGGGCAGGGAAGTTAGGAGCTATGGCTACACCTTC	CASRGGREVRSYGYTF
TRBJ2-1	NA	NA	TRBV20-1	TGCAGTGCAAGCGAACCCGACAGGTGGATCTACAATGAGCAGTTCTTC	CSASEPDRWIYNEQFF
TRBJ2-5	NA	few	TRBV10-3	TGTGCCATCAACCCGACCGGTCAAGAGACCCAGTACTTC	CAINPTGQETQYF
TRBJ2-1	TRBD2	NA	TRBV20-1	TGCAGTGCTAGAGACTTAGCGGGAGTGTGGAATGAGCAGTTCTTC	CSARDLAGVWNEQFF
TRBJ2-2	TRBD1	few	TRBV4-2	TGTGCCAGCAGCCAGCCATTCCTGGTCCGGGACAGACATACCGGGGAGCTGTTTTTT	CASSQPFLVRDRHTGELFF
TRBJ2-1	TRBD2	many	TRBV29-1	TGCAGTTATGGGAGGGCCGGGTACAATGAGCAGTTCTTC	CSYGRAGYNEQFF
TRBJ2-1	TRBD2	few	TRBV4-2	TGTGCCAGCAGCCAAGATACGACTAGCGGGGCCCCCTACAATGAGCAGTTCTTC	CASSQDTTSGAPYNEQFF
TRBJ1-1	TRBD1	many	TRBV15	TGTGCCACCAGCAGAGGCCCCACGGGACAGGGATTTGCTTTCTTT	CATSRGPTGQGFAFF